Listed below are T cell receptor beta chains from one sample, sequenced in a study of cytomegalovirus exposure and HLA in healthy donors. Produced via immunoSEQ multiplex PCR; TCRdb's table is partial and in-frame only. The sample holds roughly 250,000 clones, just under 90% seen once. The specimen was PBMCs. Source of these receptors: a man aged 18 to 30 in good health and CMV-seronegative. CDR3s include the opening cysteine and the closing phenylalanine or tryptophan. D genes are given only for firm matches. Not every row has a clone size; where given, it reads once, few, many or a size class.

V gene,clone size,J gene,D gene,CDR3 DNA,CDR3 protein
TRBV11-2,few,TRBJ1-6,TRBD1,TGTGCCAGCAGCTTCGTCAGGGGGCTTTCACCCCTCCACTTT,CASSFVRGLSPLHF
TRBV5-1,few,TRBJ2-7,.,TGCGCCAGCAGCTATCAATACGAGCAGTACTTC,CASSYQYEQYF
TRBV7-2,once,TRBJ2-5,.,TGTGCCAGCAGCCCACAGGGTGGAGAGACCCAGTACTTC,CASSPQGGETQYF
TRBV28,.,TRBJ1-6,.,TGTGCCAGCAGTTTTACAGGGTATAATTCACCCCTCCACTTT,CASSFTGYNSPLHF
TRBV18,.,TRBJ2-5,TRBD1,TGTGCCAGCTCACCAACGGGACAGGGCCTGACCCAGTACTTC,CASSPTGQGLTQYF
TRBV9,.,TRBJ1-3,TRBD1,TGTGCCAGCAGCGTGCAGGGGGCCGGAAACACCATATATTTT,CASSVQGAGNTIYF
TRBV2,.,TRBJ1-5,.,TGTGCCAGTAACCCGGAGGGCAATCAGCCCCAGCATTTT,CASNPEGNQPQHF
TRBV11-2,.,TRBJ2-7,TRBD2,TGTGCCAGCAGTCCGGGGGGGCCGAGCTCCTACGAGCAGTACTTC,CASSPGGPSSYEQYF
TRBV9,.,TRBJ2-3,TRBD2,TGTGCCAGCAGCCCCCTAGGACTAGCGGCAGATACGCAGTATTTT,CASSPLGLAADTQYF
TRBV5-6,.,TRBJ2-5,TRBD1,TGTGCCAGCAGCTTGGGTCCGACAGGGGGGACGGAGACCCAGTACTTC,CASSLGPTGGTETQYF
TRBV27,once,TRBJ1-1,TRBD1,TGTGCCAGCAGTTACAGAGGGGGCAGGAACACTGAAGCTTTCTTT,CASSYRGGRNTEAFF
TRBV18,once,TRBJ2-5,TRBD2,TGTGCCAGCTCACCGGGACTAGCGGGGGCCTCTCAAGAGACCCAGTACTTC,CASSPGLAGASQETQYF
TRBV27,.,TRBJ1-5,TRBD1,TGTGCCAGCAGGGCAGGGGGCTATCAGCCCCAGCATTTT,CASRAGGYQPQHF
TRBV7-2,.,TRBJ1-6,.,TGTGCCAGCAGTCTTAAAGAGGGCGGCAATTCACCCCTCCACTTT,CASSLKEGGNSPLHF
TRBV10-1,.,TRBJ2-1,TRBD1,TGCGCCAGCAGTGAGACCCACAATACAGGGGCATCGGGCAATGAGCAGTTCTTC,CASSETHNTGASGNEQFF
TRBV7-9,.,TRBJ2-1,TRBD1,TGTGCCAGCAGGGGAACAGGGGGCGATGAGCAGTTCTTC,CASRGTGGDEQFF
TRBV10-2,.,TRBJ2-7,.,TGCGCCAGTACTACCTTTACAGGGAGTTCGGGGGAGCAGTACTTC,CASTTFTGSSGEQYF
TRBV30,.,TRBJ2-5,TRBD1,TGTGCTGGGACCGGGACAGGGGCTGGGACCCAGTACTTC,CAGTGTGAGTQYF
TRBV4-1,.,TRBJ2-7,.,TGCGCCAGCAGCCAAGTTTCGCGGGGCGCGAGAGAGCAGTACTTC,CASSQVSRGAREQYF
TRBV7-9,.,TRBJ2-2,TRBD1,TGTGCCAGCAGCCCAGGGGGATTCACCGGGGAGCTGTTTTTT,CASSPGGFTGELFF
TRBV11-2,.,TRBJ2-7,TRBD2,TGTGCCAGCAGCCCACTAGCGGGAGGGGCCTCCTACGAGCAGTACTTC,CASSPLAGGASYEQYF
TRBV21-1,.,TRBJ2-3,.,TGTGCCGGTTCGGGAGCGAAGGACGATACGCAGTATTTT,CAGSGAKDDTQYF
TRBV19,.,TRBJ2-1,TRBD2,TGTGCCAGTAGTCGTAGCGGGGCCTTCTTGGGCGAGCAGTTCTTC,CASSRSGAFLGEQFF
TRBV4-1,.,TRBJ2-1,TRBD2,TGCGCCAGCAGCCGGGAGGGCCCCTACAATGAGCAGTTCTTC,CASSREGPYNEQFF
TRBV4-3,.,TRBJ2-2,TRBD1,TGCGCCAGCAGCCCCCGGACAGGGTTCACCGGGGAGCTGTTTTTT,CASSPRTGFTGELFF